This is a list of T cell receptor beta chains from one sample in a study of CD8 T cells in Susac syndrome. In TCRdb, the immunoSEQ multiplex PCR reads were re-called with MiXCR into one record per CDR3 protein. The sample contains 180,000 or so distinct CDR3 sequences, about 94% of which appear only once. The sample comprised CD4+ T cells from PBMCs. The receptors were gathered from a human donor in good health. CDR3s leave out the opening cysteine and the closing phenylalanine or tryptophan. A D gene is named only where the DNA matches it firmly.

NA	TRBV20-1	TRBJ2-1	SARRDKGYNEQF
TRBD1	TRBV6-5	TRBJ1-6	ASRRQGADNSPLH
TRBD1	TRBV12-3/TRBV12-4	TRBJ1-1	ASSPGGGGATTEAF
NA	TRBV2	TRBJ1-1	AANLNTEAF
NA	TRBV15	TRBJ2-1	ASRDDTSNEQF
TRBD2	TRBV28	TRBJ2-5	ASKQRGWETQY
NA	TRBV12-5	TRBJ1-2	ASDRHTGRGYT
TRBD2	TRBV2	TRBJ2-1	ASSESAGGGEQF
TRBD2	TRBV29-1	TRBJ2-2	SVVSGTGELF
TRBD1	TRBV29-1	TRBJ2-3	SPLRGDTQY
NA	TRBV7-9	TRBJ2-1	ASSLFDSSYNEQF
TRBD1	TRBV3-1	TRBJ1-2	ASSPRQGTSYGYT
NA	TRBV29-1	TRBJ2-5	SEIEETQY
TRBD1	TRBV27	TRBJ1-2	ASKGQGNYGYT
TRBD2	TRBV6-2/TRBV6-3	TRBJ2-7	ASSPRGVYEQY
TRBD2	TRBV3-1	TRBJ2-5	ASSQDPSGRQETQY